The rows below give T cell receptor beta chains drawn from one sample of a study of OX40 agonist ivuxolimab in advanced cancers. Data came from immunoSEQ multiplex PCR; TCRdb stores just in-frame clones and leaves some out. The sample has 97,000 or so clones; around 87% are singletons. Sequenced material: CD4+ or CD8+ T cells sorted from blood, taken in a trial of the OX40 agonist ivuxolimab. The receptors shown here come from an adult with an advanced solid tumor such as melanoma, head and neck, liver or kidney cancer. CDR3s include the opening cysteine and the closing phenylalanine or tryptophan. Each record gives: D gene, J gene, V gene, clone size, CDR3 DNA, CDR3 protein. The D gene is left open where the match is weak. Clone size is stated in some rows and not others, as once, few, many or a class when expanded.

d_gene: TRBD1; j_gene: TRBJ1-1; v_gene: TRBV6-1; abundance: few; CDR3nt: TGTGCCAGCAGTGTTGGGACAGGCGTCGGCACTGAAGCTTTCTTT; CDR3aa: CASSVGTGVGTEAFF
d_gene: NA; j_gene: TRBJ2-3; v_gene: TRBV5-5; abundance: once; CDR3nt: TGTGCCAGCAGCTTGGCAGAAGCTAGCACAGATACGCAGTATTTT; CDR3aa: CASSLAEASTDTQYF
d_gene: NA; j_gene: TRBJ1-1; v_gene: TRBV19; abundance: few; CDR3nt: TGTGCCAGTAGTATAGGGAGGGTGCGTGAAGCTTTCTTT; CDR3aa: CASSIGRVREAFF
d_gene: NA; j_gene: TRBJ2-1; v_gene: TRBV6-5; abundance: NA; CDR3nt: TGTGCCAGCAGTTACTCGAGCGCAGTGTTCTACAATGAGCAGTTCTTC; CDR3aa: CASSYSSAVFYNEQFF
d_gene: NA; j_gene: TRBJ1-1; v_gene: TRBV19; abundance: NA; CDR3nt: TGTGCCAGTAGTATTATAGGGGGGACTGAAGCTTTCTTT; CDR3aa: CASSIIGGTEAFF
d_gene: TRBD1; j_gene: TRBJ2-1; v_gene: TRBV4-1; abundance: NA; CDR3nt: TGCGCCAGCAGCCAAGGGACAGGGGGATACAATGAGCAGTTCTTC; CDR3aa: CASSQGTGGYNEQFF
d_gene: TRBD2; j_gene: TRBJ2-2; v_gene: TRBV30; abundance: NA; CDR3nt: TGTGCCCAAGGGACTAGCCTGAACACCGGGGAGCTGTTTTTT; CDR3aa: CAQGTSLNTGELFF
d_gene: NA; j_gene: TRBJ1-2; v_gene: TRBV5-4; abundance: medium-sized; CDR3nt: TGTGCCAGCAGCTTGTCCGGGGGATCAAGAGGCTACACCTTC; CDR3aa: CASSLSGGSRGYTF
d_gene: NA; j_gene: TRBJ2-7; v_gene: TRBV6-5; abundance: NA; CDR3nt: TGTGCCAGCAGTATAAAGGGGGGGACTATCTACGAGCAGTACTTC; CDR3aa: CASSIKGGTIYEQYF
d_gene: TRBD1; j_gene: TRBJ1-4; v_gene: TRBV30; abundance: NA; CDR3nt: TGTGCCTGGAGTGTACAGGGACAGGGAGGTGAAAAACTGTTTTTT; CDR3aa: CAWSVQGQGGEKLFF
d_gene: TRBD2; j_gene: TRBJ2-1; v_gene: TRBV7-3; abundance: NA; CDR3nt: TGTGCCAGCAGCTTAGGACCCGCCCTAGCGGGAGGTATAAATGAGCAGTTCTTC; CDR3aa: CASSLGPALAGGINEQFF
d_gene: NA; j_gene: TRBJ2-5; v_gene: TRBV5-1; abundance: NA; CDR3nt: TGCGCCAGCAGCTTGCTCACGGGTGAGACCCAGTACTTC; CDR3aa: CASSLLTGETQYF